A single sample is the source of the 30 T cell receptor beta chains below, sequenced in a study of shared clonotypes between healthy human individuals (dated by TCRdb to 2020 to 2021). The library came from the immunoSEQ multiplex PCR assay. TCRdb took this table from immuneACCESS and kept in-frame rearrangements with V and J called. Such tables lack part of the clones; where checked against another copy, unresolved V genes explain under half of the gap, and the rest is unexplained. Present in this sample are 180,000 or so clones, roughly 93% of which were seen just once. The ten most abundant clones make up around 0.067% of the sample. The sample consisted of naive CD4+ T cells sorted from blood. According to the study, the label for this sample's cell subset or site signals: CD45RA+ positively selected. All receptors derive from a woman between 25 and 40 years old in good health.

The gene calls are TRBV5-1 and TRBJ2-7, with D perhaps given as TRBD1 or TRBD2 (6 bases each). CDR3 size: 13 residues. Trimming took 7 bases from V and 2 from J, leaving 13 bases between them. Germline CDR1 is SGHRS and CDR2 is YFSETQ. CDR3: CASWRDTPYEQYF. The CDR3, as DNA: TGCGCCAGCTGGCGGGACACCCCCTACGAGCAGTACTTC.

This clone was seen a single time. The chain uses TRBV25-1 and TRBJ2-1; 9 positions agree with TRBD2. This CDR3 spans 16 amino acids. J gave up 8 bases and V 1 base, and 9 bases lay outside the gene matches. Germline CDR1 is MGHDK and CDR2 is SYGVNS. This CDR3 reads CASSELGGRAVYEQFF. CDR3 sequence (DNA): TGTGCCAGCAGTGAATTGGGCGGGAGGGCCGTTTATGAGCAGTTCTTC.

This chain joins TRBV5-1 and TRBJ2-7; D unresolved. V was shortened by 2 bases and J by 0 bases, with 6 bases between the two germline ends. The V gene's germline CDR1 is SGHRS and CDR2 YFSETQ. This CDR3 comprises 13 residues. CDR3 nucleotide sequence: TGCGCCAGCAGCTTAAGTATCTCCTACGAGCAGTACTTC. Translation: CASSLSISYEQYF.

The chain recombines TRBV4-1 with TRBJ2-1, with a possible D match to TRBD2 (5 bases). V was trimmed by 0 bases and J by 8 bases, leaving 29 bases between them. CDR1 is MGHRA and CDR2 is YSYEKL in the germline V gene. This CDR3 has 20 residues. The CDR3 loop reads CASSQDLIAGAGGDRDEQFF. The CDR3 DNA reads as TGCGCCAGCAGCCAAGATCTTATAGCCGGAGCAGGAGGAGATAGGGATGAGCAGTTCTTC.

The chain couples TRBV21-1 to TRBJ2-5. TRBJ2-7 matches the DNA end more closely, so the J call is doubtful. TRBV21-1 is shown as a pseudogene. The CDR3 has 13 amino acids. CDR3 region: CASNPCSAYEQYF. CDR3 nucleotide sequence: TGTGCCAGCAACCCCTGCAGTGCCTACGAGCAGTACTTC.

This chain uses TRBV7-8 with TRBJ1-1; D may be TRBD1 (6 bases). V lost 1 base, J lost 3 bases, and 9 bases lay in between. This CDR3 contains 14 residues. Germline loops: CDR1 SGHVS, CDR2 FQNEAQ. The CDR3 DNA is TGTGCCAGCAGCTTAGACAGGGAGGACACTGAAGCTTTCTTT. Protein product: CASSLDREDTEAFF. Combining the CDR3 with reference TRBV7-8 and TRBJ1-1 gives the whole variable domain GAGVSQSPRYKVAKRGQDVALRCDPISGHVSLFWYQQALGQGPEFLTYFQNEAQLDKSGLPSDRFFAERPEGSVSTLKIQRTQQEDSAVYLCASSLDREDTEAFFGQGTRLTVV.

This clone was seen only once. The chain couples TRBV28 to TRBJ2-7; D possibly corresponds to TRBD1 (5 bases). The CDR3 has 14 residues. Trimming took 8 bases from V and 5 from J, leaving 19 bases between them. Germline CDR1 and CDR2: MDHEN and SYDVKM. CDR3 bases: TGTGCCAGCGCCAGAATCCAGGGCCTCGACGAGCAGTACTTC. Its protein product is CASARIQGLDEQYF.

This chain links TRBV28 with TRBJ2-3, with 11 bases that match TRBD2. This CDR3 comprises 18 residues. The ends lost 2 bases at V and 3 bases at J; junction bases unmatched: 10. Germline V CDR1 and CDR2: MDHEN, SYDVKM. This CDR3 reads CASSLITSGSDRTDTQYF. The CDR3 DNA reads as TGTGCCAGCAGTTTAATCACTAGCGGGAGTGATAGGACAGATACGCAGTATTTT.

This chain connects TRBV27 to TRBJ2-5; unclear D gene. The CDR3 contains 12 residues. Germline V gives CDR1 MNHEY, CDR2 SMNVEV (reference sequence). V gave up 3 bases and J gave up 2 bases, with 4 bases separating them. As DNA, the CDR3 is TGTGCCAGCAGTTTGGATCAAGAGACCCAGTACTTC. It encodes CASSLDQETQYF.

V is TRBV4-1 and J is TRBJ1-5, with TRBD1 identical over 7 bases. The CDR3 loop spans 18 amino acids. V trimming: 1 base; J trimming: 2 bases; junction bases outside the gene matches: 11. The germline V gene encodes CDR1 MGHRA and CDR2 YSYEKL. This CDR3 reads CASSQGPSLGQRNQPQHF. CDR3 in DNA: TGCGCCAGCAGCCAAGGCCCAAGCTTGGGACAGCGCAATCAGCCCCAGCATTTT.

The chain recombines TRBV19 with TRBJ1-1; no reliable D call. The CDR3 consists of 13 residues. V lost 5 bases and J lost 0, with 7 bases in between. Germline lookup yields CDR1 LNHDA and CDR2 SQIVND (reference sequence). The CDR3 coding sequence is TGTGCCAGTAGTTCTCCGGTGAACACTGAAGCTTTCTTT. As protein: CASSSPVNTEAFF.

The gene calls are TRBV28 and TRBJ1-1; no clear D gene. CDR1 is MDHEN and CDR2 is SYDVKM in the germline V gene. This CDR3 region has 14 residues. V lost 3 bases and J lost 6, with 14 bases in between. In DNA form, the CDR3 reads TGTGCCAGCAGTTTTTCGGGGAGTAGGGCTGAAGCTTTCTTT. This translates into CASSFSGSRAEAFF.

This chain connects TRBV15 to TRBJ2-7; D is unresolved. The CDR3 runs to 12 residues. Trimming pared 3 bases from V and 4 bases from J, leaving 7 bases between. Germline V gene sequence: CDR1 LNHNV, CDR2 YYDKDF (reference sequence). CDR3 nucleotide sequence: TGTGCCACCAGCAGTCCCGGATACGAGCAGTACTTC. Its translation: CATSSPGYEQYF. Using reference TRBV15 and TRBJ2-7 for the parts outside the CDR3, the full variable domain is DAMVIQNPRYQVTQFGKPVTLSCSQTLNHNVMYWYQQKSSQAPKLLFHYYDKDFNNEADTPDNFQSRRPNTSFCFLDIRSPGLGDTAMYLCATSSPGYEQYFGPGTRLTVT.

The J gene is TRBJ1-1, the V gene TRBV5-4; 8 positions match TRBD1. In germline, CDR1 is SGHNT, CDR2 YYREEE (reference sequence). The V gene end was trimmed by 9 bases and the J gene end by 0 bases; junction bases not matched to a gene: 4. CDR3 length: 13 amino acids. The CDR3 DNA reads as TGTGCCACTGGACAGGGAATGAACACTGAAGCTTTCTTT. Residues: CATGQGMNTEAFF.

The J gene is TRBJ2-7, the V gene TRBV27; 9 positions agree with TRBD1. Germline V gene lookup returns CDR1 MNHEY and CDR2 SMNVEV (reference sequence). The CDR3 runs to 15 residues. J was trimmed by 0 bases and V by 6 bases; bases with no gene match: 6. The CDR3 region is CASSTPGQGSYEQYF. CDR3 in DNA: TGTGCCAGCAGCACTCCGGGACAGGGCTCCTACGAGCAGTACTTC.

Of note for this clone: This same CDR3 is encoded by further DNA sequences in the sample. This rearrangement joins TRBV28 to TRBJ1-1; no definite D call. The CDR3 is 11 residues long. Per germline, CDR1 MDHEN and CDR2 SYDVKM. V lost 6 bases to trimming and J lost 4 bases, with 6 bases between them. CDR3: CASSPRTEAFF. DNA for the CDR3: TGTGCCAGCAGCCCCCGCACTGAAGCTTTCTTT.

The V call is TRBV15, the J call TRBJ2-5; no reliable D call. The CDR3 extends over 13 amino acids. Germline values: CDR1 LNHNV, CDR2 YYDKDF (reference sequence). Trimming took 1 base from V and 4 from J, leaving 7 bases between them. The CDR3 DNA is TGTGCCACCAGCAGAGGTGGGGTAGAGACCCAGTACTTC. The encoded protein is CATSRGGVETQYF.

The rearrangement joins TRBV7-9 to TRBJ2-7, with unresolved D. The germline CDR1 and CDR2 sequences are SEHNR and FQNEAQ (reference sequence). This CDR3 has 17 amino acids. V was trimmed by 1 base and J by 5 bases, leaving 21 bases between them. CDR3 protein: CASSLGFSIGESDEQYF. The CDR3 DNA is TGTGCCAGCAGCTTAGGATTTTCTATTGGGGAATCTGACGAGCAGTACTTC.

The chain couples TRBV19 to TRBJ2-5, with D perhaps being TRBD1 or TRBD2 (5 bases each). The J call may be faulty, since TRBJ2-7 better matches the DNA end. Germline loops: CDR1 LNHDA, CDR2 SQIVND (reference sequence). CDR3 length equals 12 residues. This CDR3 is CASSSGGYEQYF. The CDR3 DNA reads TGTGCCAGTAGTTCTGGGGGCTACGAGCAGTACTTC.

Only a few counts were recorded for this clone. The gene calls are TRBV6-5 and TRBJ1-5; D perhaps matches TRBD1 (6 bases). Germline values: CDR1 MNHEY, CDR2 SVGAGI. The V gene lost 6 bases and the J gene lost 3 bases, with 15 bases spanning the gap. The CDR3 consists of 15 residues. The CDR3 DNA is TGTGCCAGCAGGGGGGGCGCCACCTTCAATCAGCCCCAGCATTTT. It is translated as CASRGGATFNQPQHF.

This clone was counted a few times. V gene TRBV28 combines with J gene TRBJ1-5; 7 bases match TRBD1. V shed 5 bases, J shed 0 bases, and the junction held 4 bases outside the gene matches. There are 15 residues in the CDR3. Germline V CDR1 and CDR2: MDHEN, SYDVKM. CDR3 DNA sequence: TGTGCCAGCAGTACAAGACAGGGTAGCAATCAGCCCCAGCATTTT. The encoded protein is CASSTRQGSNQPQHF.

The rearrangement joins TRBV27 to TRBJ2-7; maybe TRBD2 (6 bases). This CDR3 comprises 14 residues. With 7 bases removed from V and 0 bases from J, the gap between germline ends came to 13 bases. CDR1 is MNHEY and CDR2 is SMNVEV in the germline V gene (reference sequence). The CDR3 nucleotides are TGTGCCAGCACCCCCCGGGAGCGCTCCTACGAGCAGTACTTC. Translation: CASTPRERSYEQYF.

This sequence joins TRBV7-8 and TRBJ2-7; TRBD2 aligns across 14 bases. The trim removed 2 bases at V and 0 bases at J, leaving 6 bases unmatched. The CDR3 contains 18 residues. Germline CDR1 reads SGHVS; CDR2 reads FQNEAQ. Here the CDR3 reads CASSLKGLAGAVSYEQYF. CDR3 in DNA: TGTGCCAGCAGCTTAAAGGGACTAGCGGGAGCCGTCTCCTACGAGCAGTACTTC.

This chain joins TRBV4-1 and TRBJ1-2; D unclear. CDR3 length: 12 amino acids. The germline V gene encodes CDR1 MGHRA and CDR2 YSYEKL. The V gene lost 0 bases and the J gene lost 4 bases, with 3 bases spanning the gap. The CDR3 DNA reads TGCGCCAGCAGCCAAGATGGCTATGGCTACACCTTC. It yields the protein CASSQDGYGYTF.

This chain connects TRBV29-1 to TRBJ2-1; 8 nucleotides line up with TRBD2. Trimming took 2 bases from V and 9 from J; bases not matched to a gene: 12. This CDR3 region has 15 residues. From germline, CDR1 is SQVTM and CDR2 ANQGSEA. In DNA form, the CDR3 reads TGCAGCGTTGAATCGTTTGCGGGAGGAGTTGGTGAGCAGTTCTTC. Protein: CSVESFAGGVGEQFF.

The V and J genes are TRBV5-3 and TRBJ2-7; a possible D gene is TRBD2 (5 bases). TRBV5-3 is designated an ORF whose function remains uncertain. The CDR3 has 16 amino acids. Trimming took 1 base from V and 7 from J, leaving 21 bases between them. The CDR3 nucleotides read TGTGCCAGAAGCTTGTTCGCCCCAGCGGCAAGTGGTGAGCAGTACTTC. It translates to CARSLFAPAASGEQYF.

The chain uses TRBV5-1 and TRBJ2-5; possible D gene TRBD2, 7 bases. Germline V gene sequence: CDR1 SGHRS, CDR2 YFSETQ. Deletions cut 0 bases from V and 5 bases from J, with 17 bases between. The CDR3 runs 16 residues. The CDR3 nucleotides are TGCGCCAGCAGCTTGGCTAACGGGGGGCGCGGTGAGACCCAGTACTTC. Amino acid sequence: CASSLANGGRGETQYF.

This chain uses TRBV6-5 with TRBJ2-2; possibly TRBD2 for D (5 bases). Germline V lookup: CDR1 MNHEY, CDR2 SVGAGI. The CDR3 spans 16 residues. With 3 bases removed from V and 2 bases from J, the gap between germline ends came to 13 bases. This CDR3 is CASSYQGAVNTGELFF. CDR3 nucleotide sequence: TGTGCCAGCAGTTATCAAGGAGCGGTAAACACCGGGGAGCTGTTTTTT.

This rearrangement joins TRBV2 to TRBJ2-3; 10 nucleotides line up with TRBD2. Germline CDR1 is SNHLY and CDR2 is FYNNEI. The CDR3 totals 14 residues. V dropped 7 bases and J dropped 4; count of bases not matched to a gene: 5. The CDR3, as DNA: TGTGCCAGCACCGTAGCGGGAGGCGCAGATACGCAGTATTTT. Its protein is CASTVAGGADTQYF.

This sequence joins TRBV6-1 and TRBJ2-7; 9 bases are a match to TRBD2. With 1 base clipped from V and 5 bases from J, the junction kept 6 bases outside the gene matches. Germline CDR1 MNHNS, CDR2 SASEGT. The CDR3 has 15 amino acids. CDR3 in amino acids: CASSEEEAGGNEQYF. As DNA, the CDR3 is TGTGCCAGCAGTGAAGAGGAAGCGGGAGGAAACGAGCAGTACTTC.